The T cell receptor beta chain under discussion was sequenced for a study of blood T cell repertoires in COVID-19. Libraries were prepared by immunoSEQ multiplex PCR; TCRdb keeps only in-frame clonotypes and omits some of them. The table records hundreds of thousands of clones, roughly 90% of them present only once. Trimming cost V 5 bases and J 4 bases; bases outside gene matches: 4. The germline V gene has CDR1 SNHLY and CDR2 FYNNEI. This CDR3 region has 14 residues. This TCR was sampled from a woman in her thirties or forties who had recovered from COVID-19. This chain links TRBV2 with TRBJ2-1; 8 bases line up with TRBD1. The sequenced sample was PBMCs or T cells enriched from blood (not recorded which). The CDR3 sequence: CASSFGTGYNEQFF. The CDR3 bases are TGTGCCAGCAGTTTCGGGACAGGATACAATGAGCAGTTCTTC.